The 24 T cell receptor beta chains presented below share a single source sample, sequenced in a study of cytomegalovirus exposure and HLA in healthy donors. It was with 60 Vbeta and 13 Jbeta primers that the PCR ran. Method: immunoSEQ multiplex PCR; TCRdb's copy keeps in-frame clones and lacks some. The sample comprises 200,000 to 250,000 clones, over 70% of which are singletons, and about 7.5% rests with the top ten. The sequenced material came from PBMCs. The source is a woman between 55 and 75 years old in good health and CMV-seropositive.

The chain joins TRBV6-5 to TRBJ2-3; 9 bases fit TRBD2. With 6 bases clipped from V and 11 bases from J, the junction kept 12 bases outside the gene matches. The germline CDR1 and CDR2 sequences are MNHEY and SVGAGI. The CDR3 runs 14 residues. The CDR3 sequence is CASRSSGGPVGQYF. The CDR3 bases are TGTGCCAGCAGATCCAGCGGGGGGCCCGTGGGGCAGTATTTT.

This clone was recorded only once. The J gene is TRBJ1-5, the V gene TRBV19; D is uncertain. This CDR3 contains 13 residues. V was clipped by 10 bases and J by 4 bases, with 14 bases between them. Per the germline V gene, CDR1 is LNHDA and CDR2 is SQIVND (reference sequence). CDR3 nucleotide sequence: TGTGCCACTCAGACTCTTGGGAATCAGCCCCAGCATTTT. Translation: CATQTLGNQPQHF.

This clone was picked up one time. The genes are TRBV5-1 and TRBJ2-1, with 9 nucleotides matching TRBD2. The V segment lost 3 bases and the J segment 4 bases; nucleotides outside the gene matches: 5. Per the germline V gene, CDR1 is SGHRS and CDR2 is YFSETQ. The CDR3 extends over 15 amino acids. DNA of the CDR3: TGCGCCAGCAGCTCAGGGACTAGCACTTACAATGAGCAGTTCTTC. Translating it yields CASSSGTSTYNEQFF.

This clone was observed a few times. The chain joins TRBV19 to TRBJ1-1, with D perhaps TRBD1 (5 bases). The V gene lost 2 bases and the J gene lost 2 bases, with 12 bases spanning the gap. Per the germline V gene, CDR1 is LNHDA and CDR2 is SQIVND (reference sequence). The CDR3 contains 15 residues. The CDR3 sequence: CASSIIGWTNTEAFF. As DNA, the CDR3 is TGTGCCAGTAGTATAATCGGGTGGACAAACACTGAAGCTTTCTTT. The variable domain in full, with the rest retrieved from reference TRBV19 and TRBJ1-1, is DGGITQSPKYLFRKEGQNVTLSCEQNLNHDAMYWYRQDPGQGLRLIYYSQIVNDFQKGDIAEGYSVSREKKESFPLTVTSAQKNPTAFYLCASSIIGWTNTEAFFGQGTRLTVV.

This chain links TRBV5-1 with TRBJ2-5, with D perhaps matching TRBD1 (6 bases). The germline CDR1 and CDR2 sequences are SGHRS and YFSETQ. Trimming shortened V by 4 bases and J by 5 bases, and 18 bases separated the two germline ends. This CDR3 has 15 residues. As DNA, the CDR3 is TGCGCCAGCAGCGGGGGACCACAAAGGGGGGAGACCCAGTACTTC. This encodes CASSGGPQRGETQYF. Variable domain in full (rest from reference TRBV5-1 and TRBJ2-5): KAGVTQTPRYLIKTRGQQVTLSCSPISGHRSVSWYQQTPGQGLQFLFEYFSETQRNKGNFPGRFSGRQFSNSRSEMNVSTLELGDSALYLCASSGGPQRGETQYFGPGTRLLVL.

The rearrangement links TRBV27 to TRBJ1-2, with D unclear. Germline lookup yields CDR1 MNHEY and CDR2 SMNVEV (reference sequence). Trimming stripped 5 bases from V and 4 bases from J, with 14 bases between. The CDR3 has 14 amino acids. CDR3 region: CASSAFERGYGYTF. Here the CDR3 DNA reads TGTGCCAGCAGTGCCTTCGAACGGGGCTATGGCTACACCTTC.

CDR3 coding DNA: TGTGCCAGCAGCTTGGGAGGGTTGGGCACAGATACGCAGTATTTT. Protein: CASSLGGLGTDTQYF. This chain connects TRBV5-4 to TRBJ2-3, with D possibly TRBD2 on 5 matching bases. CDR3 length: 15 amino acids. Trimming left V 0 bases short and J 1 base short, with 9 bases between. CDR1 SGHNT and CDR2 YYREEE come from the germline V gene (reference sequence).

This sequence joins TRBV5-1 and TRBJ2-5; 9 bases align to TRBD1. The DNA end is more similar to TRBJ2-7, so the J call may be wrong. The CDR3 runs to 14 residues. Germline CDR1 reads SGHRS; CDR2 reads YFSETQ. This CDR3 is CASSQGTGRDEQYF. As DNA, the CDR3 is TGCGCCAGCAGCCAGGGGACAGGGCGGGACGAGCAGTACTTC.

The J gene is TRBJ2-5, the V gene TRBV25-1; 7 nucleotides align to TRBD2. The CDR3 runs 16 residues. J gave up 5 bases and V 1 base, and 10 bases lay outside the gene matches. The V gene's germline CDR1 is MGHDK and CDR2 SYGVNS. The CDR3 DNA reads TGTGCCAGCAGTGAATTGGGGGGGTTCGGTCCGGAGACCCAGTACTTC. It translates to CASSELGGFGPETQYF.

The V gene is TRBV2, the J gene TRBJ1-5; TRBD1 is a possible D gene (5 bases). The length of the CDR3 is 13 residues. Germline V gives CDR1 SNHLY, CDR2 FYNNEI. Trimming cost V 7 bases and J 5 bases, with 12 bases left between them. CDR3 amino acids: CASTQVRDQPQHF. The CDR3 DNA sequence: TGTGCCAGCACACAGGTCAGGGATCAGCCCCAGCATTTT. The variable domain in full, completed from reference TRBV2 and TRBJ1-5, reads EPEVTQTPSHQVTQMGQEVILRCVPISNHLYFYWYRQILGQKVEFLVSFYNNEISEKSEIFDDQFSVERPDGSNFTLKIRSTKLEDSAMYFCASTQVRDQPQHFGDGTRLSIL.

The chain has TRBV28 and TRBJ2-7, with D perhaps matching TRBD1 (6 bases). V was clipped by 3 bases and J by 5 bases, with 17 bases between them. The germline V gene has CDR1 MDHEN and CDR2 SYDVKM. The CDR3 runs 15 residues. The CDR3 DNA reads TGTGCCAGCAGTTTCAATTCGGGGACAACCAACGAGCAGTACTTC. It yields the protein CASSFNSGTTNEQYF. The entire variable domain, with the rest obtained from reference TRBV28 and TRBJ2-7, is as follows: DVKVTQSSRYLVKRTGEKVFLECVQDMDHENMFWYRQDPGLGLRLIYFSYDVKMKEKGDIPEGYSVSREKKERFSLILESASTNQTSMYLCASSFNSGTTNEQYFGPGTRLTVT.

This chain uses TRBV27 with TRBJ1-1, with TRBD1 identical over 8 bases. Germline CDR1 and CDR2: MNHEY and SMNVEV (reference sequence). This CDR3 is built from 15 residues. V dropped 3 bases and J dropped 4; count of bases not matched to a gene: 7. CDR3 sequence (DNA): TGTGCCAGCAGTTTGAGGACAGGGACTGGCACTGAAGCTTTCTTT. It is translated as CASSLRTGTGTEAFF.

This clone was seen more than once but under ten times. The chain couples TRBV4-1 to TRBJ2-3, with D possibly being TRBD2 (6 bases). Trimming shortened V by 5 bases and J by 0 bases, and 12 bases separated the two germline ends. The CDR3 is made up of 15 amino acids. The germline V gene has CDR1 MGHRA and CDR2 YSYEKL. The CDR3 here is CASSSETSSTDTQYF. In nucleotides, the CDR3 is TGCGCCAGCAGCTCCGAGACTAGTAGCACAGATACGCAGTATTTT.

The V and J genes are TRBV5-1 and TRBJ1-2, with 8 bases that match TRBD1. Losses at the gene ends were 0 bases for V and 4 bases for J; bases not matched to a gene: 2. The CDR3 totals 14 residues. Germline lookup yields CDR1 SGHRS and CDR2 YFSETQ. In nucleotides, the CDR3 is TGCGCCAGCAGCTTGGCAGGGGGCGGCTATGGCTACACCTTC. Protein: CASSLAGGGYGYTF.

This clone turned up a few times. The CDR3 DNA follows: TGTGCCAGCAGTTTGGGGGGAGAGGACTATGGCTACACCTTC. It is translated as CASSLGGEDYGYTF. The chain carries TRBV28 and TRBJ1-2; TRBD1 is a possible D gene (5 bases). Germline V gene data show CDR1 as MDHEN and CDR2 as SYDVKM. The CDR3 covers 14 residues. The V end lost 3 bases, the J end lost 3 bases, and 11 bases lay between the germline ends.

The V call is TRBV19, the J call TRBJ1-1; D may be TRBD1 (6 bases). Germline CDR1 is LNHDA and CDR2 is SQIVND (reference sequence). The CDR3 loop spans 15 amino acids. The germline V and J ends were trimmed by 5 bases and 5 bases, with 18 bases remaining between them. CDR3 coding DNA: TGTGCCAGTAGTCCAGGACAGCGCTTGGGAACTGAAGCTTTCTTT. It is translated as CASSPGQRLGTEAFF.

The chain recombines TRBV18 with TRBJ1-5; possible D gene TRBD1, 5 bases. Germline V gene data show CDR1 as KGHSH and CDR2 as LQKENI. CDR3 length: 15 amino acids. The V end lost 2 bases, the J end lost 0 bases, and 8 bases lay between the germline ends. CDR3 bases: TGTGCCAGCTCACCAACGGGGGTTAGCAATCAGCCCCAGCATTTT. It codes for CASSPTGVSNQPQHF.

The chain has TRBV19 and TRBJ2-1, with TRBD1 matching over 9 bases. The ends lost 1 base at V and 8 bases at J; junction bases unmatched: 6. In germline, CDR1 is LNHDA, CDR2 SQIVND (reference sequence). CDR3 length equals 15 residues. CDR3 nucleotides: TGTGCCAGTAGTATAGCAGGACAGGGGAAGGATGAGCAGTTCTTC. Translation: CASSIAGQGKDEQFF.

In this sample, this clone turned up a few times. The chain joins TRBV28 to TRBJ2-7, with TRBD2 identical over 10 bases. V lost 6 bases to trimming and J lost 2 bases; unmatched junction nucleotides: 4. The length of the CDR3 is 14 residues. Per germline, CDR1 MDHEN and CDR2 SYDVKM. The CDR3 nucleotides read TGTGCCAGCAGCATAACTAGCGGGACCTACGAGCAGTACTTC. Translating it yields CASSITSGTYEQYF.

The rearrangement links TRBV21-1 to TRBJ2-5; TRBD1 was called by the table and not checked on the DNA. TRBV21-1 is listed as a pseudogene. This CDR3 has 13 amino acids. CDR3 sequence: CARRDIQQETQYF. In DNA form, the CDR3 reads TGTGCCCGACGGGACATCCAGCAAGAGACCCAGTACTTC.

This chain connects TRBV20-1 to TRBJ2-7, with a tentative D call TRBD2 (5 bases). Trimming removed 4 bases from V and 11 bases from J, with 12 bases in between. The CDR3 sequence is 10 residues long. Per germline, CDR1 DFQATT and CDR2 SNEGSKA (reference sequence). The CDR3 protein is CSANPDLKYF. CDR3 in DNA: TGCAGTGCTAATCCGGACTTGAAGTACTTC.

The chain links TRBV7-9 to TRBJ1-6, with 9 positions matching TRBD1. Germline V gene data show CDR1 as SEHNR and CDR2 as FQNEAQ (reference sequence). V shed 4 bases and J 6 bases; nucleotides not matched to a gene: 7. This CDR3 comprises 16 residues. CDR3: CASSSRTGAGNSPLHF. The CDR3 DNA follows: TGTGCCAGCAGCTCTAGGACAGGGGCCGGTAATTCACCCCTCCACTTT.

The CDR3 DNA is TGTGCCTGGAGCCTCGGGACTAGCGGGAGGGGGACCCAGTACTTC. As protein: CAWSLGTSGRGTQYF. The chain couples TRBV30 to TRBJ2-5; 16 bases line up with TRBD2. CDR1 and CDR2 (germline): GTSNPN, SVGIG (reference sequence). J was trimmed by 7 bases and V by 3 bases; bases with no gene match: 5. The CDR3 consists of 15 residues.

CDR3 in DNA: TGCAGCGGGAGGAATAGCGGGAGTGAGACCCAGTACTTC. Translating it yields CSGRNSGSETQYF. The rearrangement uses TRBV29-1 and TRBJ2-5; 9 bases fit TRBD2. V was pared by 7 bases and J by 5 bases, with 8 bases of the junction left unmatched. The CDR3 consists of 13 residues. Germline loops: CDR1 SQVTM, CDR2 ANQGSEA.